This paragraph covers one T cell receptor beta chain sequence. The RNA, about 0.45 to 1 ug, was put through reverse transcription using random hexamers. Multiplex PCR with immunoSEQ amplified the TCR beta CDR3 across 54 Vbeta and 13 Jbeta. One entry per CDR3 protein, called by TCRdb with MiXCR from the immunoSEQ multiplex PCR reads. There are about 180,000 distinct CDR3 sequences in the sample; 90% to 96% occur only once, and approximately 0.09% lies in the top ten. The source of the sample is a study of CD8 T cells in Susac syndrome. From blood CD8+ and CD4+ T cells, the TCR beta chain was sequenced. Both CD4+ and CD8+ T cells were negatively isolated, and TEMRA cells underwent FACS enrichment. Trimming removed 4 bases at V and 4 bases at J, with 25 bases between. This CDR3 is 18 amino acids long. CDR1 and CDR2 (germline): MGHRA, YSYEKL.

The rearrangement joins TRBV4-1 to TRBJ1-2; D may be TRBD1 (6 bases). The clonotype comes from a human donor with multiple sclerosis. Sequencing was carried out using CD4+ T cells from PBMCs. This CDR3 reads CASSLTSLGQGSTYGYTF. CDR3 sequence (DNA): TGCGCCAGCAGCCTAACCTCTCTCGGGCAGGGGAGTACCTATGGCTACACCTTC.